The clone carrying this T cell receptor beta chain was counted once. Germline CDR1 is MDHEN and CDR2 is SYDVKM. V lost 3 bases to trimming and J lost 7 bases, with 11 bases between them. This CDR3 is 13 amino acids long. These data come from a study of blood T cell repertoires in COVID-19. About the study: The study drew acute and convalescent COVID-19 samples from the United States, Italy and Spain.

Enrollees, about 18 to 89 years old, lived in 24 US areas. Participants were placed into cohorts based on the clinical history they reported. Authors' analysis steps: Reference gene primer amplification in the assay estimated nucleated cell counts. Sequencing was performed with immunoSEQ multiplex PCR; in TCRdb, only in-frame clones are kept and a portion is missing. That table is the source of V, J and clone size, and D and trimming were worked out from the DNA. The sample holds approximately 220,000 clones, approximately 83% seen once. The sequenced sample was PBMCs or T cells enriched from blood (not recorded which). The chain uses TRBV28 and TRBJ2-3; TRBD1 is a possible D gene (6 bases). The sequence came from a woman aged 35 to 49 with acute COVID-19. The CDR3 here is CASSFRGGYTQYF. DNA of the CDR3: TGTGCCAGCAGTTTCAGGGGCGGTTATACGCAGTATTTT.